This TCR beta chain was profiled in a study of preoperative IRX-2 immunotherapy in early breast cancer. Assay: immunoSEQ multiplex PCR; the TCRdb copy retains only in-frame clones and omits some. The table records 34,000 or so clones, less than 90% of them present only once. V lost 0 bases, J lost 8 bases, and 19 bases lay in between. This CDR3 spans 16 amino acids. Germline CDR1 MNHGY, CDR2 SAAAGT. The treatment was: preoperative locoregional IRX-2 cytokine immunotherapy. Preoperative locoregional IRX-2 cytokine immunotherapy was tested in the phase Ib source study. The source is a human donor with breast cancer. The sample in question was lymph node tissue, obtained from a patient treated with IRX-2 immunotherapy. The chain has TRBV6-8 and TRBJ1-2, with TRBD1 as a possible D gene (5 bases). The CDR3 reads CASSYSSFGTPEGYTF. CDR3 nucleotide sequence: TGTGCCAGCAGTTACTCGAGTTTTGGGACCCCGGAGGGCTACACCTTC.